Presented here are 7 T cell receptor beta chains from one specimen sequenced in a study of PD-1 blockade in mismatch repair-deficient tumors. Sequencing used immunoSEQ multiplex PCR; TCRdb keeps in-frame clones, though not all of them. This table holds about 84,000 clones, approximately 84% found once. This sample comprised peripheral blood, obtained 12 weeks after starting pembrolizumab. These receptor sequences come from an adult with mismatch repair-deficient cancer.

The chain couples TRBV7-2 to TRBJ2-7; D may correspond to TRBD1 or TRBD2 (5 bases each). CDR1 SGHTA and CDR2 FQGNSA come from the germline V gene. Trimming removed 5 bases at V and 2 bases at J, with 28 bases between. This CDR3 comprises 19 residues. CDR3 region: CASSTRNRLDWGFAYEQYF. The DNA for the CDR3 is TGTGCCAGCAGCACTCGAAACCGATTGGACTGGGGGTTTGCCTACGAGCAGTACTTC.

CDR3 region: CASSFLGGLGTEAFF. CDR3 DNA sequence: TGCGCCAGCAGCTTCTTGGGGGGCCTAGGCACTGAAGCTTTCTTT. V gene TRBV5-1 combines with J gene TRBJ1-1; D possibly corresponds to TRBD1 (6 bases). V was trimmed by 2 bases and J by 4 bases, leaving 15 bases between them. Germline V gene sequence: CDR1 SGHRS, CDR2 YFSETQ. The CDR3 has 15 residues.

This sequence joins TRBV30 and TRBJ1-1; D ambiguous. V lost 1 base, J lost 4 bases, and 16 bases lay in between. Germline V CDR1 and CDR2: GTSNPN, SVGIG (reference sequence). The CDR3 is made up of 15 amino acids. The CDR3 DNA reads TGTGCCTGGAGTGGGGTTGGCTGGTCTACCACTGAAGCTTTCTTT. Translation: CAWSGVGWSTTEAFF. The variable domain in full, completed from reference TRBV30 and TRBJ1-1, reads SQTIHQWPATLVQPVGSPLSLECTVEGTSNPNLYWYRQAAGRGLQLLFYSVGIGQISSEVPQNLSASRPQDRQFILSSKKLLLSDSGFYLCAWSGVGWSTTEAFFGQGTRLTVV.

V gene TRBV14 combines with J gene TRBJ1-2, with 9 bases matching TRBD1. The CDR3 sequence is 13 residues long. Germline loops: CDR1 SGHDN, CDR2 FVKESK. With 4 bases clipped from V and 6 bases from J, the junction kept 3 bases outside the gene matches. CDR3 DNA: TGTGCCAGCAGCCCCCGGACAGGGGATGGCTACACCTTC. Translating it yields CASSPRTGDGYTF. The full variable domain, completed using reference TRBV14 and TRBJ1-2, is EAGVTQFPSHSVIEKGQTVTLRCDPISGHDNLYWYRRVMGKEIKFLLHFVKESKQDESGMPNNRFLAERTGGTYSTLKVQPAELEDSGVYFCASSPRTGDGYTFGSGTRLTVV.

The V and J genes are TRBV28 and TRBJ2-7; 7 bases align to TRBD1. In germline, CDR1 is MDHEN, CDR2 SYDVKM. This CDR3 has 18 residues. The V segment lost 2 bases and the J segment 0 bases; nucleotides outside the gene matches: 13. Written as DNA, the CDR3 is TGTGCCAGCAGTTTAAGGTCCTCGCAAGGGGACAGCTCCTACGAGCAGTACTTC. The encoded protein is CASSLRSSQGDSSYEQYF.

The chain couples TRBV21-1 to TRBJ2-7; the table names TRBD1, a call not compared with the DNA. TRBV21-1 is a documented pseudogene. This CDR3 comprises 15 residues. CDR3 protein: CASRTTGAHSYEQYF. The CDR3 bases are TGTGCCAGCAGAACGACAGGGGCGCACTCCTACGAGCAGTACTTC.

V usage is TRBV27 and J usage is TRBJ1-2; 7 positions agree with TRBD1. Trimming at V came to 1 base and at J to 3 bases, leaving 5 bases not matched to a gene. Germline V gene sequence: CDR1 MNHEY, CDR2 SMNVEV (reference sequence). CDR3 length equals 15 residues. DNA for the CDR3: TGTGCCAGCAGTTTATTAGGAGGGGGCGACTATGGCTACACCTTC. Protein product: CASSLLGGGDYGYTF.